The TCR beta chain under discussion was sequenced for a study of lymphopenia after photon versus proton radiotherapy. Sequencing used immunoSEQ multiplex PCR; TCRdb keeps in-frame clones, though not all of them. Seen here are about 33,000 clones, 85% to 90% observed once, and the top ten hold 6.8%. This receptor was obtained from a woman aged 45-60 years with pancreatic cancer. The sample in question was peripheral blood, obtained from a patient treated with photon-based radiotherapy.

DNA for the CDR3: TGTGCCAGCAGCCCCGACGGGGGCCAAGAGACCCAGTACTTC. It encodes CASSPDGGQETQYF. The chain links TRBV7-2 to TRBJ2-5, with a tentative D call TRBD2 (6 bases). This CDR3 has 14 residues. The V gene's germline CDR1 is SGHTA and CDR2 FQGNSA. Between the trimmed V and J ends, which lost 5 bases and 1 base, there was a span of 11 bases.